This section outlines one T cell receptor beta chain sequence together with its context. Its antigen is unidentified. Trimming took 3 bases from V and 4 from J; bases not matched to a gene: 2. Germline CDR1 is SGHTA and CDR2 is FQGNSA. The CDR3 is 13 amino acids. This sample is drawn from a study of cytomegalovirus exposure and HLA in healthy donors. Study in general: The 120 or so validation repertoires matched the approximately 700 first-cohort repertoires in platform, a later analysis reported. Broader study findings: The tendency of first-cohort TCR clusters to co-occur in the 110 or so validation repertoires emerged from a later analysis. Associated with cytomegalovirus, according to the listing, were some 180 TCR beta chains.

Produced via immunoSEQ multiplex PCR; TCRdb's table is partial and in-frame only. The sample consists of about 240,000 clones, about 86% of them appearing once. The source material was PBMCs. The receptor was isolated from a young man in good health and CMV-seronegative. This chain joins TRBV7-2 and TRBJ1-1, with TRBD1 matching 7 bases. The DNA for the CDR3 is TGTGCCAGCAGCTTTAACAGGGGCACTGAAGCTTTCTTT. This gives the protein CASSFNRGTEAFF.